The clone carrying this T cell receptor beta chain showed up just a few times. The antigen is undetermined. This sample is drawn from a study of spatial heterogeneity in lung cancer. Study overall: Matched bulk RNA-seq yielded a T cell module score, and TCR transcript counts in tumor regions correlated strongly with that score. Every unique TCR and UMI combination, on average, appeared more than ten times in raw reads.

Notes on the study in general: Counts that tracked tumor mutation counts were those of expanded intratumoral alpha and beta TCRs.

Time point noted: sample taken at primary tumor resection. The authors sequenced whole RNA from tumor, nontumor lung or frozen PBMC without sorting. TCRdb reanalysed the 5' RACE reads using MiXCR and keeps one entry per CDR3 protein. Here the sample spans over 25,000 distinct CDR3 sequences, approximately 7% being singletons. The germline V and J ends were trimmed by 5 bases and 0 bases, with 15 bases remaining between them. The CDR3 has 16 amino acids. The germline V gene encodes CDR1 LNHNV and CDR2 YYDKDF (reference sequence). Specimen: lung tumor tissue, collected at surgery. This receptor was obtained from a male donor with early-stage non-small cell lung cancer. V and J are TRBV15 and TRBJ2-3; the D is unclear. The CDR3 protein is CATSRGIARSTDTQYF. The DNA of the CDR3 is TGTGCCACCAGCCGTGGGATTGCTAGAAGCACAGATACGCAGTATTTT.